This T cell receptor (beta chain) was found in a study of blood T cell repertoires in COVID-19. Overall study context: The United States, Italy and Spain provided the acute and convalescent COVID-19 samples. T cells, B-cell-depleted T cells, or PBMCs provided the cDNA or gDNA that served as material.

This clone was seen only a few times. V lost 6 bases and J 5 bases, leaving 4 bases between the germline ends. CDR1 SEHNR and CDR2 FQNEAQ come from the germline V gene (reference sequence). This CDR3 region has 10 residues. In the original processing: Estimated nucleated cell counts came from reference gene primer amplification. Only in-frame clones appear in the TCRdb table, and some are missing; sequencing was by immunoSEQ multiplex PCR. V and J calls and clone size come straight from that table; D and trimming were deduced from the DNA. The sample has 190,000 or so clones, 89% seen once. The source material was peripheral blood. This receptor was taken from a man in his forties or fifties with acute or convalescent COVID-19. This chain connects TRBV7-9 to TRBJ1-1; D is undetermined. This chain's CDR3 is CASSPTEAFF. CDR3 in DNA: TGTGCCAGCAGTCCAACTGAAGCTTTCTTT.